The clone carrying this T cell receptor (beta chain) is labeled medium-sized. Germline CDR1 is MNHEY and CDR2 is SVGAGI. V lost 5 bases, J lost 4 bases, and 9 bases lay in between. The CDR3 is 13 residues long. This record belongs to a study of T cell responses to AZD1222 COVID-19 vaccine. Assay: immunoSEQ multiplex PCR; the TCRdb copy retains only in-frame clones and omits some. Seen here are 100,000 to 150,000 clones, 88% observed once, and the top ten hold approximately 8%. Sequenced here: peripheral blood, sampled on day 0 of AZD1222 vaccination. This clonotype originated in an adult in good health. V usage is TRBV6-5 and J usage is TRBJ1-5; D unresolved. CDR3 sequence reads: CASSQSANQPQHF. In DNA, the CDR3 is TGTGCCAGCAGTCAAAGTGCTAATCAGCCCCAGCATTTT.